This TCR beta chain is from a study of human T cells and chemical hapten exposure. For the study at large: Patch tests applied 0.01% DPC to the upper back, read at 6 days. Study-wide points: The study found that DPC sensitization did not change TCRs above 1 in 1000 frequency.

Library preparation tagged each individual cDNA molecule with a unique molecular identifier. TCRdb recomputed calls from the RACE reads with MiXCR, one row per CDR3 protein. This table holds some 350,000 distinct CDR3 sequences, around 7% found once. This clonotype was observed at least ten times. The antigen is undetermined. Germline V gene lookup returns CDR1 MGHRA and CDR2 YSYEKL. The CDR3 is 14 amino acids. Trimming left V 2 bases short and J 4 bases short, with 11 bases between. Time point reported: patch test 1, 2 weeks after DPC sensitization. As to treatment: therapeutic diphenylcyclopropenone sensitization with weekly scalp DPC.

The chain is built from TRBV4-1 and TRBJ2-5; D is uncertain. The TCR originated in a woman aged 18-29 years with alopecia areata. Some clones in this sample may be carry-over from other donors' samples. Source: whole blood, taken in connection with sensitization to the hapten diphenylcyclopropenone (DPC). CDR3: CASSQQGRPETQYF. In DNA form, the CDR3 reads TGCGCCAGCAGCCAACAAGGGCGCCCAGAGACCCAGTACTTC.